This entry lists 27 T cell receptor beta chains sequenced from one sample in a study of T cell responses to AZD1222 COVID-19 vaccine. Assay: immunoSEQ multiplex PCR; the TCRdb copy retains only in-frame clones and omits some. The sample has 100,000 to 150,000 clones; around 89% are singletons. The material sequenced was peripheral blood, taken 28 days after the second AZD1222 dose. These receptors all stem from an adult who received the AZD1222 COVID-19 vaccine.

This clone was detected once. The V and J genes are TRBV5-1 and TRBJ2-6; 12 nucleotides align to TRBD2. The CDR3 extends over 19 amino acids. In germline, CDR1 is SGHRS, CDR2 YFSETQ. V dropped 1 base and J dropped 0; count of bases not matched to a gene: 5. Written as DNA, the CDR3 is TGCGCCAGCAGCTTGTTCCCTAGCGGGGGGGCCTCTGGGGCCAACGTCCTGACTTTC. This codes for CASSLFPSGGASGANVLTF. Combining the CDR3 with reference TRBV5-1 and TRBJ2-6 gives the whole variable domain KAGVTQTPRYLIKTRGQQVTLSCSPISGHRSVSWYQQTPGQGLQFLFEYFSETQRNKGNFPGRFSGRQFSNSRSEMNVSTLELGDSALYLCASSLFPSGGASGANVLTFGAGSRLTVL.

The chain uses TRBV5-1 and TRBJ2-3, with TRBD2 identical over 15 bases. The CDR3 loop spans 19 amino acids. Germline CDR1 is SGHRS and CDR2 is YFSETQ. Unmatched junction bases numbered 11, after V lost 4 bases and J lost 2 bases. The CDR3 DNA sequence: TGCGCCAGCAGCCGGACTAGCGGGGGGGCCGCTTCGGCCACAGATACGCAGTATTTT. It is translated as CASSRTSGGAASATDTQYF.

The J gene is TRBJ2-1, the V gene TRBV27; D might be TRBD1 (5 bases). The CDR3 is 16 residues long. Trimming pared 9 bases from V and 0 bases from J, leaving 18 bases between. Germline CDR1 reads MNHEY; CDR2 reads SMNVEV (reference sequence). Here the CDR3 DNA reads TGTGCCAGTTCGGCCGAAGGGGCCGGCTCCTACAATGAGCAGTTCTTC. This sequence encodes CASSAEGAGSYNEQFF.

This chain links TRBV12-3 or TRBV12-4 with TRBJ1-2; no definite D call. The CDR3 has 11 residues. Trimming left V 4 bases short and J 4 bases short, with 4 bases between. Here the CDR3 reads CASSYLYGYTF. Written as DNA, the CDR3 is TGTGCCAGCAGTTACCTCTATGGCTACACCTTC.

This chain uses TRBV7-9 with TRBJ1-2; D call uncertain. The CDR3 covers 15 residues. V lost 1 base and J 3 bases, leaving 12 bases between the germline ends. Germline V gene lookup returns CDR1 SEHNR and CDR2 FQNEAQ (reference sequence). The CDR3 protein is CASSLVGVGDYGYTF. CDR3 bases: TGTGCCAGCAGCTTAGTCGGGGTTGGGGACTATGGCTACACCTTC.

The V and J genes are TRBV4-1 and TRBJ1-2, with D hard to call. CDR3 length: 14 residues. Trimming cost V 2 bases and J 1 base, with 8 bases left between them. CDR1 and CDR2 (germline): MGHRA, YSYEKL. The CDR3 sequence is CASSQTSGNYGYTF. The CDR3 DNA sequence: TGCGCCAGCAGCCAAACGTCGGGTAACTATGGCTACACCTTC.

The chain links TRBV11-2 to TRBJ1-1; TRBD1 is a possible D gene (6 bases). This CDR3 is built from 14 residues. The V and J ends lost 5 bases and 1 base respectively, with 11 bases between them. The germline CDR1 and CDR2 sequences are SGHAT and FQNNGV. The CDR3: CASSQARGNTEAFF. The CDR3 DNA follows: TGTGCCAGCAGCCAGGCCAGGGGGAACACTGAAGCTTTCTTT.

A note on this clone: One end of the junction is discordant with germline, which a read error may explain. The genes are TRBV15 and TRBJ1-1; the match to TRBD1 covers 8 bases. CDR3 length equals 15 residues. Germline CDR1 and CDR2: LNHNV and YYDKDF (reference sequence). The CDR3 bases are TGTGCCACCAGCGGAGAGACAGGGGTGGGGACTGAAGCTTTCTTT. Translated, it gives CATSGETGVGTEAFF.

The rearrangement joins TRBV11-3 to TRBJ1-2, with a weak D call TRBD1 (5 bases). Germline CDR1 is SGHNT and CDR2 is YENEEA. Trimming shortened V by 3 bases and J by 2 bases, and 13 bases separated the two germline ends. The CDR3 is 15 residues long. The CDR3 nucleotides read TGTGCCAGCAGCTTTTCCCTAGAGGGGAACTATGGCTACACCTTC. It is translated as CASSFSLEGNYGYTF.

This clone was observed once. The chain employs TRBV4-1 and TRBJ2-7; 7 nucleotides align to TRBD1. Germline assignment: CDR1 MGHRA and CDR2 YSYEKL. The CDR3 consists of 15 residues. V was pared by 1 base and J by 2 bases, with 5 bases of the junction left unmatched. CDR3 protein: CASSQGQGPTYEQYF. In DNA form, the CDR3 reads TGCGCCAGCAGCCAAGGACAGGGTCCAACCTACGAGCAGTACTTC.

The chain employs TRBV6-5 and TRBJ1-2, with a weak D call TRBD1 (5 bases). The V and J ends lost 5 bases and 4 bases respectively, with 14 bases between them. The germline V gene encodes CDR1 MNHEY and CDR2 SVGAGI. The CDR3 contains 14 residues. CDR3 region: CASSPFKGTYGYTF. CDR3 nucleotides: TGTGCCAGCAGTCCTTTTAAAGGGACCTATGGCTACACCTTC.

The chain is built from TRBV6-6 and TRBJ1-1; D is uncertain. Germline CDR1 and CDR2: MNHNY and SVGAGI (reference sequence). Trimming cost V 0 bases and J 2 bases, with 10 bases left between them. The CDR3 has 15 residues. The CDR3 region has the DNA TGTGCCAGCAGTTACTCGAGGGTAGACAACACTGAAGCTTTCTTT. Translation: CASSYSRVDNTEAFF.

This clone was recorded only once. The chain uses TRBV13 and TRBJ2-7; tentative D call: TRBD1 (6 bases). The CDR3 is 13 residues long. V was pared by 0 bases and J by 4 bases, with 7 bases between. Germline assignment: CDR1 PRHDT and CDR2 FYEKMQ (reference sequence). The CDR3, as DNA: TGTGCCAGCAGCTTAGGCACAGGGTACGAGCAGTACTTC. Protein: CASSLGTGYEQYF. Full variable domain (rest looked up from reference TRBV13 and TRBJ2-7): AAGVIQSPRHLIKEKRETATLKCYPIPRHDTVYWYQQGPGQDPQFLISFYEKMQSDKGSIPDRFSAQQFSDYHSELNMSSLELGDSALYFCASSLGTGYEQYFGPGTRLTVT.

V gene TRBV5-5 combines with J gene TRBJ2-7; D may be TRBD2 (6 bases). The CDR3 totals 12 residues. Trimming removed 0 bases from V and 10 bases from J, with 11 bases in between. CDR1 and CDR2 from the germline V gene are SGHKS and YYEKEE (reference sequence). The CDR3 DNA sequence: TGTGCCAGCAGCTTGGGGGCGGGGAGACAGTACTTC. Translation gives CASSLGAGRQYF.

This chain uses TRBV10-3 with TRBJ1-6; no clear D. The CDR3 has 13 residues. Germline CDR1 ENHRY, CDR2 SYGVKD. The V end lost 0 bases, the J end lost 8 bases, and 5 bases lay between the germline ends. The CDR3 DNA reads TGTGCCATCAGTGAGTCACCGGATTCACCCCTCCACTTT. Translated, it gives CAISESPDSPLHF.

This chain uses TRBV5-1 with TRBJ2-1; 9 bases fit TRBD2. The CDR3 length is 17 residues. After removal of 4 bases from V and 0 bases from J, the junction contained 8 bases not matched to a gene. Looked up from germline, CDR1 is SGHRS and CDR2 is YFSETQ. The CDR3 is CASSLRLSGSSYNEQFF. The CDR3 DNA sequence: TGCGCCAGCAGCCTTCGACTTAGCGGGAGCTCCTACAATGAGCAGTTCTTC.

The chain employs TRBV10-2 and TRBJ1-5, with D maybe TRBD1 (5 bases). With 6 bases removed from V and 3 bases from J, the gap between germline ends came to 9 bases. Germline CDR1 WSHSY, CDR2 SAAADI. The CDR3 length is 13 residues. CDR3 protein: CASRGPYNQPQHF. The DNA of the CDR3 is TGCGCCAGCAGGGGGCCTTACAATCAGCCCCAGCATTTT.

The rearrangement uses TRBV14 and TRBJ2-7; tentatively, D is TRBD1 (6 bases). The CDR3 totals 13 residues. V dropped 9 bases and J dropped 7 bases, with 19 bases sitting between them. The germline gives CDR1 SGHDN, CDR2 FVKESK. As DNA, the CDR3 is TGTGCCAGTTACAATTACAGGGATCGGGAGCAGTACTTC. It encodes CASYNYRDREQYF.

The chain links TRBV5-4 to TRBJ1-1; D is unresolved. The CDR3 contains 17 residues. CDR1 and CDR2 (germline): SGHNT, YYREEE (reference sequence). V lost 0 bases and J 2 bases, leaving 17 bases between the germline ends. The CDR3 sequence is CASSLGVRRDGNTEAFF. CDR3 in DNA: TGTGCCAGCAGCTTGGGGGTGCGGCGGGATGGTAACACTGAAGCTTTCTTT.

CDR3 protein: CASLTLGGDGMAQYF. The DNA of the CDR3 is TGTGCCAGCCTGACATTGGGCGGGGATGGGATGGCGCAGTATTTT. The rearrangement links TRBV7-2 to TRBJ2-3; the D gene is possibly TRBD2 (6 bases). The V end was cut by 8 bases, the J end by 10 bases, with 25 bases between. Looked up from germline, CDR1 is SGHTA and CDR2 is FQGNSA. This CDR3 spans 15 amino acids.

The V and J genes are TRBV11-1 and TRBJ2-1, with 8 bases fitting TRBD2. The germline CDR1 and CDR2 sequences are SGHAT and FQDESV (reference sequence). J gave up 6 bases and V 0 bases, and 7 bases lay outside the gene matches. This CDR3 comprises 16 residues. The CDR3 protein is CASSLASGSGANEQFF. In nucleotides, the CDR3 is TGTGCCAGCAGCTTAGCATCTGGTAGCGGGGCCAATGAGCAGTTCTTC.

The chain carries TRBV5-4 and TRBJ2-2, with 10 bases fitting TRBD2. The germline CDR1 and CDR2 sequences are SGHNT and YYREEE (reference sequence). The V gene end was trimmed by 0 bases and the J gene end by 5 bases; junction bases not matched to a gene: 4. The CDR3 contains 16 residues. The CDR3 spells CASSLARTSGTGELFF. The CDR3 coding sequence is TGTGCCAGCAGCTTGGCGCGGACTAGCGGAACCGGGGAGCTGTTTTTT.

This sequence joins TRBV11-3 and TRBJ1-4, with D possibly matching TRBD1 (6 bases). The CDR3 length is 14 residues. Germline lookup yields CDR1 SGHNT and CDR2 YENEEA. Trimming pared 1 base from V and 6 bases from J, leaving 9 bases between. The CDR3 DNA follows: TGTGCCAGCAGCTTAGGGACAGCCCATGAAAAACTGTTTTTT. This sequence encodes CASSLGTAHEKLFF.

This sequence joins TRBV2 and TRBJ1-4; D is unclear. The V gene lost 6 bases and the J gene lost 14 bases, with 16 bases spanning the gap. The CDR3 is 12 amino acids. Germline V CDR1 and CDR2: SNHLY, FYNNEI. The CDR3 DNA reads as TGTGCCAGCAGGGACGTAATGATCGGGCTGTTTTTT. Protein product: CASRDVMIGLFF. Using reference TRBV2 and TRBJ1-4 for the parts outside the CDR3, the full variable domain is EPEVTQTPSHQVTQMGQEVILRCVPISNHLYFYWYRQILGQKVEFLVSFYNNEISEKSEIFDDQFSVERPDGSNFTLKIRSTKLEDSAMYFCASRDVMIGLFFGSGTQLSVL.

The chain uses TRBV19 and TRBJ2-7, with D perhaps assigned TRBD1 or TRBD2 (6 bases each). CDR3 size: 15 residues. Germline V gives CDR1 LNHDA, CDR2 SQIVND (reference sequence). Trimming removed 4 bases at V and 4 bases at J, with 17 bases between. The CDR3: CASSTQGGGGYEQYF. CDR3 DNA: TGTGCCAGTAGTACTCAAGGGGGTGGAGGGTACGAGCAGTACTTC.

The genes are TRBV29-1 and TRBJ1-1, with 7 positions matching TRBD1. Unmatched junction bases numbered 12, after V lost 7 bases and J lost 1 base. Germline V lookup: CDR1 SQVTM, CDR2 ANQGSEA. There are 15 residues in the CDR3. The CDR3 here is CSAGSTGPSNTEAFF. CDR3 DNA sequence: TGCAGCGCCGGATCGACAGGGCCTTCGAACACTGAAGCTTTCTTT.

DNA of the CDR3: TGTGCCAGCAGTCGCAGGGTCCACTTGGCCGGAAACACCATATATTTT. Translation: CASSRRVHLAGNTIYF. The chain employs TRBV6-2 or TRBV6-3 and TRBJ1-3, with a tentative D call TRBD1 (5 bases). Germline V gene sequence: CDR1 MNHEY, CDR2 SVGEGT. This CDR3 is built from 16 residues. V lost 5 bases, J lost 4 bases, and 18 bases lay in between.